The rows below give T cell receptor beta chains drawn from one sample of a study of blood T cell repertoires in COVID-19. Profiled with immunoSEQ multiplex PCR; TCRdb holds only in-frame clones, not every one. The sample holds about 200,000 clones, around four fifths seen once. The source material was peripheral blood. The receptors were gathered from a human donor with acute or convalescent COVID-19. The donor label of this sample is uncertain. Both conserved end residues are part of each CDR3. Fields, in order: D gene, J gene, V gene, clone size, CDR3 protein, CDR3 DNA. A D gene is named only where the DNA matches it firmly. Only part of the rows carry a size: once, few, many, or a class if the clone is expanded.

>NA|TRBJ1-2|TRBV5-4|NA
CASSPDDRRAYGYTF
TGTGCCAGCAGCCCAGACGACAGGCGTGCGTATGGCTACACCTTC
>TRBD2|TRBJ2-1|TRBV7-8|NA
CASSRGGGNEQFF
TGTGCCAGCAGCCGCGGCGGGGGTAATGAGCAGTTCTTC
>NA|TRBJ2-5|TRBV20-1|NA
CSARVRETQYF
TGCAGTGCTAGAGTCCGAGAGACCCAGTACTTC
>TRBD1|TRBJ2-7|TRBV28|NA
CASSSKTGKYF
TGTGCCAGCAGTTCGAAGACAGGGAAGTACTTC
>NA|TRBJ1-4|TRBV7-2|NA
CASSSREAREKLFF
TGTGCCAGCAGCTCCCGGGAGGCGCGGGAAAAACTGTTTTTT
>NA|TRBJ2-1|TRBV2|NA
CASSDRHYNEQFF
TGTGCCAGCAGCGACAGACATTACAATGAGCAGTTCTTC
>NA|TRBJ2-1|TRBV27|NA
CASPSLKVRYNEQFF
TGTGCCAGCCCTTCTCTCAAGGTCAGGTACAATGAGCAGTTCTTC
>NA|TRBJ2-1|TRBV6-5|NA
CASRRTTLYNEQFF
TGTGCCAGCAGGAGGACTACCCTCTACAATGAGCAGTTCTTC
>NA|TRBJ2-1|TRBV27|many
CASSLEVGTEQFF
TGTGCCAGCAGTTTAGAGGTCGGGACAGAGCAGTTCTTC
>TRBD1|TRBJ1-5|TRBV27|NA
CASSRDRLSNQPQHF
TGTGCCAGCAGTCGGGACAGACTTAGCAATCAGCCCCAGCATTTT
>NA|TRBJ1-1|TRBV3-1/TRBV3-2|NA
CASSQGTPEAFF
TGTGCCAGCAGCCAAGGGACACCGGAAGCTTTCTTT
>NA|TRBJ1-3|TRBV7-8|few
CASSLDVAGNTIYF
TGTGCCAGCAGCTTAGACGTGGCCGGAAACACCATATATTTT
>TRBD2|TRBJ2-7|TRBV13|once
CASSFLPRTSGIPHEQYF
TGTGCCAGCAGCTTTCTCCCCCGGACTAGCGGGATCCCCCACGAGCAGTACTTC
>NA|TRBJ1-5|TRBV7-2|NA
CASSLARGGPYSNQPQHF
TGTGCCAGCAGCTTAGCTCGGGGTGGACCATATAGCAATCAGCCCCAGCATTTT
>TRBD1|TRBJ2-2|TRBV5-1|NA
CASSPGQGVGELFF
TGCGCCAGCAGCCCGGGACAGGGGGTCGGGGAGCTGTTTTTT
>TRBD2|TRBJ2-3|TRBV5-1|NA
CASSLAGTSGTDTQYF
TGCGCCAGCAGCTTGGCCGGGACTAGCGGCACAGATACGCAGTATTTT
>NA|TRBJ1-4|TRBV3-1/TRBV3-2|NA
CASSQPSGPLNEKLFF
TGTGCCAGCAGCCAGCCCTCAGGGCCCCTTAATGAAAAACTGTTTTTT
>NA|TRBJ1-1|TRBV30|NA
CAWRSFTAMNTEAFF
TGTGCCTGGAGGTCTTTTACAGCTATGAACACTGAAGCTTTCTTT
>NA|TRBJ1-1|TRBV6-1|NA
CASSERQLEAFF
TGTGCCAGCAGTGAAAGACAACTCGAAGCTTTCTTT
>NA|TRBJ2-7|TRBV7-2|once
CASSLGTGAGEQYF
TGTGCCAGCAGCTTAGGTACGGGAGCAGGGGAGCAGTACTTC
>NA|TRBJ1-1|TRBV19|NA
CASSMGFGELEAFF
TGTGCCAGTAGTATGGGGTTCGGGGAGCTTGAAGCTTTCTTT
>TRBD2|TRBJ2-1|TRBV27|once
CASKRTSGRVSYNEQFF
TGTGCCAGCAAAAGGACTAGCGGGAGGGTCTCCTACAATGAGCAGTTCTTC
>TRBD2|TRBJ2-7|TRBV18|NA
CASSPLAGEAEQYF
TGTGCCAGCTCACCCCTAGCGGGAGAGGCCGAGCAGTACTTC
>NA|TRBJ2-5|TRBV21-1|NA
CASSSRPALSETQYF
TGTGCCAGCAGCTCCAGGCCAGCTTTGAGCGAGACCCAGTACTTC
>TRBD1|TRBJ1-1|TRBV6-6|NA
CASTWTGINTEAFF
TGTGCCAGCACCTGGACAGGGATAAACACTGAAGCTTTCTTT
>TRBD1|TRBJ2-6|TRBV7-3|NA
CASSFDRGPTGANVLTF
TGTGCCAGCAGCTTTGACAGGGGGCCAACGGGGGCCAACGTCCTGACTTTC
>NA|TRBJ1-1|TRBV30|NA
CAWNPSRSTEAFF
TGTGCCTGGAATCCCTCCCGGAGCACTGAAGCTTTCTTT
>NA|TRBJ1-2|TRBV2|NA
CASSGAGAQLYGYTF
TGTGCCAGCAGTGGGGCTGGGGCACAGCTCTATGGCTACACCTTC
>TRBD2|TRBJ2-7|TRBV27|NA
CASSLLSGTVYEQYF
TGTGCCAGCAGTTTGTTAAGCGGGACCGTCTACGAGCAGTACTTC
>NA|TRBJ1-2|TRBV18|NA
CASSDGGSYGYTF
TGTGCCAGCTCGGACGGAGGGAGCTATGGCTACACCTTC
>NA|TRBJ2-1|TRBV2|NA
CASGDGGLNEQFF
TGTGCCAGCGGGGATGGGGGCCTCAATGAGCAGTTCTTC
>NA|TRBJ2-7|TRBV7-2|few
CASSTRTVYEQYF
TGTGCCAGCAGCACCCGGACAGTATACGAGCAGTACTTC
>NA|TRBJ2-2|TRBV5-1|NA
CASSLQGPPGELFF
TGCGCCAGCAGCTTACAGGGACCCCCCGGGGAGCTGTTTTTT
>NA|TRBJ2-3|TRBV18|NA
CASSDLGDTQYF
TGTGCCAGCTCAGACCTGGGCGATACGCAGTATTTT
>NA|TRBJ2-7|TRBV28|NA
CASSPIISEQYF
TGTGCCAGCAGCCCTATTATTAGCGAGCAGTACTTC
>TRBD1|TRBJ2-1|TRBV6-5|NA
CASSYSDRVAEQFF
TGTGCCAGCAGTTACTCCGACAGGGTGGCTGAGCAGTTCTTC
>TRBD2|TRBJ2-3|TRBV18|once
CASSETSGSTDTQYF
TGTGCCAGCTCGGAGACTAGCGGGAGTACAGATACGCAGTATTTT
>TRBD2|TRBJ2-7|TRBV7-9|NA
CASSPLLAGFYEQYF
TGTGCCAGCAGCCCCCTATTAGCGGGTTTCTACGAGCAGTACTTC
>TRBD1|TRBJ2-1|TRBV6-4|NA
CAGEPGQGGNEQFF
TGTGCCGGGGAACCGGGACAGGGAGGAAATGAGCAGTTCTTC
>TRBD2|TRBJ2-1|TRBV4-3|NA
CASSQVSGRSYNEQFF
TGCGCCAGCAGCCAGGTTAGCGGGAGATCCTACAATGAGCAGTTCTTC
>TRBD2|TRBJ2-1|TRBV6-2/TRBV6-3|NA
CASSYPGGLAGISSYNEQFF
TGTGCCAGCAGTTACCCAGGGGGACTAGCGGGGATAAGCTCCTACAATGAGCAGTTCTTC
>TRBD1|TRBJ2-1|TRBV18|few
CASREGANEQFF
TGTGCCAGCCGAGAGGGGGCGAATGAGCAGTTCTTC
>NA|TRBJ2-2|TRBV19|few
CASSIGGRRTGELFF
TGTGCCAGTAGTATTGGGGGGAGACGCACCGGGGAGCTGTTTTTT
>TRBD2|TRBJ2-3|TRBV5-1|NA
CASSVTSGGEDTQYF
TGCGCCAGCAGCGTAACCAGCGGGGGAGAAGATACGCAGTATTTT
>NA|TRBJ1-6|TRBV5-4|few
CASSFPAPGPGDNSPLHF
TGTGCCAGCAGCTTCCCAGCTCCCGGCCCAGGGGATAATTCACCCCTCCACTTT
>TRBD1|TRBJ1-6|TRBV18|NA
CASSQGTGDSPLHF
TGTGCCAGCTCACAGGGGACAGGGGATTCACCCCTCCACTTT
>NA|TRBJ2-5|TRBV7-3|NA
CASSPLGGGFTRTETQYF
TGTGCCAGCAGCCCCCTCGGAGGAGGATTCACCAGGACGGAGACCCAGTACTTC
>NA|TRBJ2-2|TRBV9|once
CASSAGTNTGELFF
TGTGCCAGCAGCGCGGGAACGAACACCGGGGAGCTGTTTTTT
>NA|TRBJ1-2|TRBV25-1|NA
CASSDPGQLYGYTF
TGTGCCAGCAGTGATCCAGGACAGCTCTATGGCTACACCTTC
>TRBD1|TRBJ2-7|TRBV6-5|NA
CASRGTGVQEQYF
TGTGCCAGCAGGGGGACAGGGGTTCAGGAGCAGTACTTC